These 29 T cell receptor beta chains were all obtained from the same sample, sequenced in a study of cytomegalovirus exposure and HLA in healthy donors. The primer mix had 60 Vbeta and 13 Jbeta primers. Data came from immunoSEQ multiplex PCR; TCRdb stores just in-frame clones and leaves some out. The sample records around 150,000 clones, around 73% being singletons. Sequencing was carried out using PBMCs. Source of these receptors: a human donor in good health.

The chain links TRBV5-4 to TRBJ1-1; D unclear. CDR1 SGHNT and CDR2 YYREEE come from the germline V gene (reference sequence). Trimming left V 0 bases short and J 1 base short, with 7 bases between. The CDR3 is 14 amino acids. CDR3: CASSLELGNTEAFF. In DNA form, the CDR3 reads TGTGCCAGCAGCTTGGAGCTTGGGAACACTGAAGCTTTCTTT. Using reference TRBV5-4 and TRBJ1-1 for the parts outside the CDR3, the full variable domain is ETGVTQSPTHLIKTRGQQVTLRCSSQSGHNTVSWYQQALGQGPQFIFQYYREEENGRGNFPPRFSGLQFPNYSSELNVNALELDDSALYLCASSLELGNTEAFFGQGTRLTVV.

The chain links TRBV7-2 to TRBJ2-6; no definite D call. The V end lost 6 bases, the J end lost 3 bases, and 12 bases lay between the germline ends. This CDR3 is built from 15 residues. CDR1 and CDR2 (germline): SGHTA, FQGNSA. The CDR3 region is CASSAGSGGANVLTF. Here the CDR3 DNA reads TGTGCCAGCAGTGCCGGGTCCGGTGGGGCCAACGTCCTGACTTTC. The variable domain in full, completed from reference TRBV7-2 and TRBJ2-6, reads GAGVSQSPSNKVTEKGKDVELRCDPISGHTALYWYRQSLGQGLEFLIYFQGNSAPDKSGLPSDRFSAERTGGSVSTLTIQRTQQEDSAVYLCASSAGSGGANVLTFGAGSRLTVL.

V and J are TRBV2 and TRBJ2-2; 9 bases match TRBD1. Germline CDR1 is SNHLY and CDR2 is FYNNEI. The ends lost 6 bases at V and 5 bases at J; junction bases unmatched: 13. This CDR3 region has 17 residues. In DNA, the CDR3 is TGTGCCAGCAGCGCATCCCCGGGACAGGGTGGAACCGGGGAGCTGTTTTTT. Its protein is CASSASPGQGGTGELFF.

This clone was recorded once. The genes are TRBV6-1 and TRBJ2-7; D possibly corresponds to TRBD1 (7 bases). Trimming stripped 6 bases from V and 2 bases from J, with 17 bases between. The CDR3 totals 15 residues. Germline values: CDR1 MNHNS, CDR2 SASEGT. DNA of the CDR3: TGTGCCAGCAGCGGGACAGCGGAGGGACCCTACGAGCAGTACTTC. Its protein product is CASSGTAEGPYEQYF.

The gene calls are TRBV9 and TRBJ1-2, with a weak D call TRBD1 (6 bases). This CDR3 spans 15 amino acids. Germline CDR1 is SGDLS and CDR2 is YYNGEE. V lost 0 bases and J 4 bases, leaving 13 bases between the germline ends. The CDR3 protein is CASSVGQTGPYGYTF. CDR3 in DNA: TGTGCCAGCAGCGTAGGTCAAACAGGGCCCTATGGCTACACCTTC.

The chain combines TRBV28 with TRBJ2-1; possible D gene TRBD2, 6 bases. This CDR3 has 15 residues. The germline CDR1 and CDR2 sequences are MDHEN and SYDVKM. The V end lost 10 bases, the J end lost 10 bases, and 26 bases lay between the germline ends. CDR3 sequence (DNA): TGTGCCACCATAAGCTCCGGGACTCCCCTCGAAGAGCAGTTCTTC. It codes for CATISSGTPLEEQFF.

The V gene is TRBV6-6, the J gene TRBJ1-1; D perhaps matches TRBD1 (5 bases). Germline V CDR1 and CDR2: MNHNY, SVGAGI (reference sequence). V lost 2 bases, J lost 1 base, and 11 bases lay in between. The CDR3 runs 15 residues. The CDR3 region is CASSYRGPPNTEAFF. The CDR3, as DNA: TGTGCCAGCAGTTACAGGGGCCCCCCGAACACTGAAGCTTTCTTT.

This rearrangement joins TRBV15 to TRBJ2-1, with D perhaps matching TRBD2 (5 bases). Germline CDR1 LNHNV, CDR2 YYDKDF (reference sequence). V was shortened by 3 bases and J by 5 bases, with 17 bases between the two germline ends. This CDR3 is built from 16 residues. The CDR3 region is CATSSQAPLRDNEQFF. The CDR3 DNA is TGTGCCACCAGCAGTCAGGCGCCCCTGAGGGACAATGAGCAGTTCTTC.

J is TRBJ2-7 and V is TRBV11-2; the match to TRBD1 covers 9 bases. From germline, CDR1 is SGHAT and CDR2 FQNNGV. V lost 3 bases, J lost 2 bases, and 8 bases stayed unmatched. The CDR3 loop spans 16 amino acids. CDR3 loop: CASSFSGTGTTYEQYF. Written as DNA, the CDR3 is TGTGCCAGCAGCTTTTCAGGGACAGGGACTACCTACGAGCAGTACTTC.

The table lists this clone with a few counts. J is TRBJ1-4 and V is TRBV7-9; 10 bases are shared with TRBD1. V dropped 6 bases and J dropped 0; count of bases not matched to a gene: 4. CDR1 SEHNR and CDR2 FQNEAQ come from the germline V gene (reference sequence). The CDR3 is made up of 16 amino acids. CDR3 residues: CASRRQGAATNEKLFF. The DNA of the CDR3 is TGTGCCAGCAGACGACAGGGGGCGGCAACTAATGAAAAACTGTTTTTT.

This clone turned up a few times. The rearrangement joins TRBV27 to TRBJ2-5, with a weak D call TRBD1 (5 bases). The ends were cut back, 3 bases at V and 4 bases at J, with 9 bases in the middle. The CDR3 sequence is 13 residues long. Germline loops: CDR1 MNHEY, CDR2 SMNVEV (reference sequence). The CDR3 here is CASSFRVRETQYF. CDR3 coding DNA: TGTGCCAGCAGTTTCAGGGTCAGAGAGACCCAGTACTTC.

This clone was detected only once. This chain joins TRBV4-1 and TRBJ2-7; 9 bases fit TRBD1. Germline values: CDR1 MGHRA, CDR2 YSYEKL. The CDR3 contains 13 residues. Losses at the gene ends were 3 bases for V and 6 bases for J; bases not matched to a gene: 3. CDR3 nucleotide sequence: TGCGCCAGCAGCCACCCGGGACAGGGCGAGCAGTACTTC. Its protein product is CASSHPGQGEQYF.

CDR3 sequence (DNA): TGTGCCAGCAGTGAACGGGGACAGGGTGTTGAGCAGTTCTTC. Translating it yields CASSERGQGVEQFF. The chain has TRBV28 and TRBJ2-1; 9 bases are shared with TRBD1. CDR3 length equals 14 residues. Germline values: CDR1 MDHEN, CDR2 SYDVKM. V lost 5 bases, J lost 9 bases, and 8 bases stayed unmatched.

This chain connects TRBV6-6 to TRBJ2-7; the D is unclear. Trimming took 6 bases from V and 4 from J, leaving 10 bases between them. Germline CDR1 MNHNY, CDR2 SVGAGI (reference sequence). This CDR3 spans 12 amino acids. The CDR3 sequence is CASSRQEYEQYF. CDR3 coding DNA: TGTGCCAGCAGCAGACAAGAATACGAGCAGTACTTC.

V usage is TRBV7-2 and J usage is TRBJ2-5; 9 bases line up with TRBD2. Germline values: CDR1 SGHTA, CDR2 FQGNSA. This CDR3 has 15 residues. V was clipped by 5 bases and J by 4 bases; unmatched bases: 8. This CDR3 reads CASSPVAGGGETQYF. The CDR3 DNA reads as TGTGCCAGCAGCCCCGTCGCGGGGGGGGGAGAGACCCAGTACTTC.

The chain recombines TRBV2 with TRBJ2-4, with D possibly TRBD1 on 6 matching bases. Germline loops: CDR1 SNHLY, CDR2 FYNNEI. The CDR3 covers 14 residues. V shed 3 bases and J shed 6 bases, with 12 bases lying between them. This chain's CDR3 is CASSESRGGNIQYF. The CDR3, as DNA: TGTGCCAGCAGTGAGAGCAGGGGTGGAAACATTCAGTACTTC.

This clone was counted between two and nine times. The chain joins TRBV7-3 to TRBJ1-1, with D possibly matching TRBD1 (6 bases). V lost 7 bases and J 1 base, leaving 10 bases between the germline ends. The length of the CDR3 is 13 residues. Germline V gene sequence: CDR1 SGHTA, CDR2 FQGTGA. CDR3 in DNA: TGTGCCAGCAAAGAGACAGGGAACACTGAAGCTTTCTTT. It codes for CASKETGNTEAFF.

The rearrangement links TRBV27 to TRBJ1-5, with D tentatively TRBD1 (5 bases). Germline-derived CDR1 and CDR2 are MNHEY and SMNVEV (reference sequence). The CDR3 sequence is 15 residues long. V was pared by 5 bases and J by 3 bases, with 14 bases between. The CDR3 region is CASSTDGGFNQPQHF. Here the CDR3 DNA reads TGTGCCAGCAGTACGGACGGGGGGTTCAATCAGCCCCAGCATTTT.

The chain uses TRBV5-4 and TRBJ2-3; 12 bases map to TRBD2. The germline CDR1 and CDR2 sequences are SGHNT and YYREEE (reference sequence). The CDR3 is 14 amino acids. J lost 4 bases, V lost 10 bases, and 7 bases had no gene match. The CDR3 bases are TGTGCCGGCGGACTAGCGGGGTTATCAGATACGCAGTATTTT. Its translation is CAGGLAGLSDTQYF.

V usage is TRBV28 and J usage is TRBJ2-5; no definite D call. The J call may be in error: the DNA end matches TRBJ2-7 better. The CDR3 length is 13 residues. The germline CDR1 and CDR2 sequences are MDHEN and SYDVKM. The CDR3 DNA sequence: TGTGCCAGCAGTTTGGGCGCCGTCTACGAGCAGTACTTC. Residues: CASSLGAVYEQYF.

V is TRBV27 and J is TRBJ1-5; D is possibly TRBD1 (6 bases). CDR3 length: 13 residues. Between the trimmed V and J ends, which lost 3 bases and 7 bases, there was a span of 10 bases. The germline V gene has CDR1 MNHEY and CDR2 SMNVEV (reference sequence). DNA of the CDR3: TGTGCCAGCAGTTTGGGTGGGGGCCAGCCCCAGCATTTT. This gives the protein CASSLGGGQPQHF.

This sequence joins TRBV6-1 and TRBJ2-7; no definite D call. The germline V gene has CDR1 MNHNS and CDR2 SASEGT. The CDR3 contains 11 residues. Trimming cost V 1 base and J 5 bases, with 3 bases left between them. The CDR3 protein is CASSEVDEQYF. In DNA, the CDR3 is TGTGCCAGCAGTGAAGTCGACGAGCAGTACTTC.

This clone appeared once. V is TRBV7-2 and J is TRBJ2-3; 12 positions match TRBD2. Per germline, CDR1 SGHTA and CDR2 FQGNSA. This CDR3 comprises 18 residues. The junction had 13 bases not matched to a gene; V was cut back by 3 bases and J by 6 bases. The CDR3 nucleotides read TGTGCCAGCAGCTTCGGGGGCAGACTAGCGGGAGTGGCTGATACGCAGTATTTT. This codes for CASSFGGRLAGVADTQYF. The variable domain in full, with the rest retrieved from reference TRBV7-2 and TRBJ2-3, is GAGVSQSPSNKVTEKGKDVELRCDPISGHTALYWYRQSLGQGLEFLIYFQGNSAPDKSGLPSDRFSAERTGGSVSTLTIQRTQQEDSAVYLCASSFGGRLAGVADTQYFGPGTRLTVL.

The CDR3 here is CASSRGGRGNEQFF. CDR3 sequence (DNA): TGTGCCAGCAGTAGGGGCGGGAGGGGCAATGAGCAGTTCTTC. The chain employs TRBV6-5 and TRBJ2-1, with 9 bases fitting TRBD2. The germline V gene encodes CDR1 MNHEY and CDR2 SVGAGI. Germline trimming cut 5 bases from V and 6 bases from J; bases unmatched to any gene: 5. The CDR3 is 14 amino acids.

The J gene is TRBJ2-1, the V gene TRBV9; TRBD2 matches 12 bases. Trimming at V came to 2 bases and at J to 7 bases, leaving 10 bases not matched to a gene. CDR1 and CDR2 from the germline V gene are SGDLS and YYNGEE. The length of the CDR3 is 17 residues. The CDR3 DNA is TGTGCCAGCAGCGTCGGTGGACTAGCGGGAATTTTTAATGAGCAGTTCTTC. Translation gives CASSVGGLAGIFNEQFF.

This clone is a singleton in its sample. The CDR3 spells CASRTSAADTQYF. Here the CDR3 DNA reads TGTGCCAGCCGGACTAGCGCCGCAGATACGCAGTATTTT. This rearrangement joins TRBV27 to TRBJ2-3, with TRBD2 matching 9 bases. CDR1 is MNHEY, CDR2 SMNVEV, per germline (reference sequence). CDR3 length: 13 residues. Unmatched junction bases numbered 4, after V lost 8 bases and J lost 4 bases.

There are a few counts of this clone. This chain uses TRBV2 with TRBJ1-4, with D perhaps matching TRBD1 (5 bases). Deletions cut 9 bases from V and 3 bases from J, with 14 bases between. CDR1 and CDR2 (germline): SNHLY, FYNNEI. This CDR3 region has 14 residues. CDR3 loop: CASRTGGPNEKLFF. The CDR3 nucleotides read TGTGCCAGTCGAACGGGGGGACCTAATGAAAAACTGTTTTTT.

V gene TRBV4-1 combines with J gene TRBJ2-7; 10 bases fit TRBD1. CDR3 length: 15 residues. Germline CDR1 reads MGHRA; CDR2 reads YSYEKL. V shed 4 bases and J 4 bases; nucleotides not matched to a gene: 7. CDR3 sequence: CASSPRDRGTYEQYF. The CDR3 coding sequence is TGCGCCAGCAGCCCCCGGGACAGGGGAACATACGAGCAGTACTTC.

The chain combines TRBV7-9 with TRBJ2-5; 8 bases map to TRBD1. The trim removed 4 bases at V and 1 base at J, leaving 5 bases unmatched. The CDR3 has 15 amino acids. Germline CDR1 reads SEHNR; CDR2 reads FQNEAQ (reference sequence). The CDR3 region has the DNA TGTGCCAGCAGCTCAAGGGACAGGTTCCAAGAGACCCAGTACTTC. This translates into CASSSRDRFQETQYF.